The 21 T cell receptor beta chains listed next were all sequenced from one sample in a study of CD8+CD57+ T cells in acquired aplastic anemia. CDR3 and TCR beta VDJ profiling relied on genomic DNA as the template. TCRdb analysed the reads with MiXCR anew, one entry per CDR3 protein. The sample lists roughly 50,000 distinct CDR3 sequences; around 73% were seen once. The sample was sorted CD4+, CD8+, or CD8+CD57+ T cells (not recorded which) from PBMCs. The receptors were gathered from a human donor in good health, serving as a control.

The rearrangement links TRBV15 to TRBJ2-5, with TRBD2 identical over 10 bases. In germline, CDR1 is LNHNV, CDR2 YYDKDF (reference sequence). This CDR3 region has 18 residues. V lost 0 bases, J lost 0 bases, and 7 bases stayed unmatched. The CDR3 sequence is CATSRDEMLAGDQETQYF. CDR3 sequence (DNA): TGTGCCACCAGCAGAGATGAGATGCTAGCGGGGGACCAAGAGACCCAGTACTTC.

The chain is built from TRBV7-6 and TRBJ1-2; D is unresolved. V was trimmed by 3 bases and J by 3 bases, leaving 8 bases between them. The CDR3 totals 13 residues. Germline CDR1 SGHVS, CDR2 FNYEAQ. CDR3 nucleotides: TGTGCCAGCAGCTTTGGCCGATACTATGGCTACACCTTC. Translation: CASSFGRYYGYTF.

A word on this clonotype: The missing conserved phenylalanine or tryptophan at the end of this CDR3 makes a read error likely. The chain uses TRBV4-1 and TRBJ1-1; TRBD1 aligns across 12 bases. The V segment lost 4 bases and the J segment 3 bases; nucleotides outside the gene matches: 12. The CDR3 has 18 amino acids. CDR1 and CDR2 from the germline V gene are MGHRA and YSYEKL. CDR3: CASSPLGQGAFEDTEAFL. CDR3 nucleotides: TGCGCCAGCAGCCCCTTGGGACAGGGGGCATTTGAGGACACTGAAGCTTTCCTT.

The chain employs TRBV25-1 and TRBJ2-1; perhaps TRBD1 as D (6 bases). Between the trimmed V and J ends, which lost 6 bases and 0 bases, there was a span of 15 bases. Germline V gene sequence: CDR1 MGHDK, CDR2 SYGVNS. CDR3 length: 16 residues. CDR3 residues: CASSYGQSSSYNEQFF. CDR3 bases: TGTGCCAGCAGCTACGGACAGAGTAGCTCCTACAATGAGCAGTTCTTC.

This clonotype was seen once. The chain joins TRBV7-9 to TRBJ2-7, with 8 nucleotides matching TRBD1. CDR3 length: 15 residues. The germline V gene has CDR1 SEHNR and CDR2 FQNEAQ (reference sequence). Trimming at V came to 5 bases and at J to 4 bases, leaving 10 bases not matched to a gene. CDR3 sequence reads: CASSTRTGFIYEQYF. As DNA, the CDR3 is TGTGCCAGCAGCACTAGGACAGGGTTCATTTACGAGCAGTACTTC. Supplemented by reference TRBV7-9 and TRBJ2-7, the full variable domain reads DTGVSQNPRHKITKRGQNVTFRCDPISEHNRLYWYRQTLGQGPEFLTYFQNEAQLEKSRLLSDRFSAERPKGSFSTLEIQRTEQGDSAMYLCASSTRTGFIYEQYFGPGTRLTVT.

The chain has TRBV19 and TRBJ1-1; D unclear. The CDR3 has 12 amino acids. Germline V gene sequence: CDR1 LNHDA, CDR2 SQIVND (reference sequence). V lost 9 bases to trimming and J lost 9 bases, with 17 bases between them. The CDR3 here is CASSSTQLQAFF. The CDR3 DNA reads TGTGCCAGCAGTTCAACACAGCTTCAAGCTTTCTTT.

This clonotype was seen only once. V usage is TRBV7-8 and J usage is TRBJ2-1; 7 bases map to TRBD2. Germline V gene data show CDR1 as SGHVS and CDR2 as FQNEAQ. The CDR3 contains 13 residues. V dropped 11 bases and J dropped 10; count of bases not matched to a gene: 14. In DNA form, the CDR3 reads TGTGCCGGGCAAGGGGAGGGAGGGGACGAGCAGTTCTTC. This codes for CAGQGEGGDEQFF.

This clonotype is a singleton in its sample. The V gene is TRBV2, the J gene TRBJ2-3, with D possibly matching TRBD1 (5 bases). This CDR3 is built from 17 residues. V gave up 0 bases and J gave up 5 bases, with 18 bases separating them. From germline, CDR1 is SNHLY and CDR2 FYNNEI. This CDR3 reads CASSEAIRWGAVDTQYF. Here the CDR3 DNA reads TGTGCCAGCAGTGAAGCGATCCGGTGGGGCGCGGTAGATACGCAGTATTTT.

The J gene is TRBJ1-4, the V gene TRBV2; no clear D gene. Germline V gives CDR1 SNHLY, CDR2 FYNNEI. V was clipped by 2 bases and J by 3 bases, with 7 bases between them. The CDR3 consists of 14 residues. The chain's CDR3 is CASSEYAANEKLFF. The CDR3 bases are TGTGCCAGCAGTGAATATGCAGCTAATGAAAAACTGTTTTTT.

This clonotype was detected once. The V and J genes are TRBV20-1 and TRBJ2-7; either TRBD1 or TRBD2 may supply D (5 bases each). Germline loops: CDR1 DFQATT, CDR2 SNEGSKA (reference sequence). V was cut by 6 bases and J by 3 bases, with 15 bases left in between. The CDR3 has 13 amino acids. The CDR3 loop reads CSALTLGGYEQYF. The DNA for the CDR3 is TGCAGTGCCCTAACTCTTGGGGGCTACGAGCAGTACTTC.

This rearrangement joins TRBV29-1 to TRBJ2-5, with D perhaps assigned TRBD1 or TRBD2 (6 bases each). The length of the CDR3 is 12 residues. The V gene lost 7 bases and the J gene lost 2 bases, with 11 bases spanning the gap. CDR1 is SQVTM, CDR2 ANQGSEA, per germline. The DNA of the CDR3 is TGCAGCGGGGGGGCCGTTCAAGAGACCCAGTACTTC. It translates to CSGGAVQETQYF.

The chain has TRBV6-5 and TRBJ2-3; 12 positions match TRBD2. V was clipped by 2 bases and J by 6 bases; unmatched bases: 3. Germline V CDR1 and CDR2: MNHEY, SVGAGI. The CDR3 runs 15 residues. CDR3 DNA sequence: TGTGCCAGCAGTTACCGACTAGCGGGAGCTGATACGCAGTATTTT. It specifies CASSYRLAGADTQYF.

This chain connects TRBV24-1 to TRBJ2-3; TRBD2 aligns across 13 bases. CDR3 length equals 16 residues. The germline CDR1 and CDR2 sequences are KGHDR and SFDVKD. The J segment lost 4 bases and the V segment lost 4 bases, leaving 4 bases of the junction unmatched. The CDR3: CATSDRLAGGPDTQYF. The CDR3 DNA follows: TGTGCCACCAGTGACCGACTAGCGGGGGGTCCAGATACGCAGTATTTT.

The chain recombines TRBV2 with TRBJ2-1, with D unclear. The CDR3 runs 10 residues. Germline CDR1 reads SNHLY; CDR2 reads FYNNEI. V lost 7 bases, J lost 7 bases, and 5 bases lay in between. CDR3: CASTGNEQFF. Here the CDR3 DNA reads TGTGCCAGCACCGGTAATGAGCAGTTCTTC.

CDR3 DNA sequence: TGTGCCAGTACAGATTTCGGTAATCAGCCCCAGCATTTT. Translated: CASTDFGNQPQHF. The chain links TRBV19 to TRBJ1-5, with unresolved D. The CDR3 is 13 amino acids. Germline values: CDR1 LNHDA, CDR2 SQIVND (reference sequence). V lost 7 bases, J lost 4 bases, and 11 bases lay in between.

This clonotype was seen only a few times. V usage is TRBV19 and J usage is TRBJ1-1, with a tentative D call TRBD1 (6 bases). The V end was cut by 3 bases, the J end by 3 bases, with 8 bases between. The CDR3 consists of 13 residues. Germline V gene lookup returns CDR1 LNHDA and CDR2 SQIVND (reference sequence). The CDR3 protein is CASSITGYTEAFF. The CDR3 DNA follows: TGTGCCAGTAGTATTACAGGGTACACTGAAGCTTTCTTT.

The chain joins TRBV7-9 to TRBJ1-1; D call uncertain. CDR1 and CDR2 from the germline V gene are SEHNR and FQNEAQ (reference sequence). V shed 4 bases and J shed 1 base, with 13 bases lying between them. This CDR3 region has 15 residues. The CDR3 is CASSSSDRKNTEAFF. The CDR3 DNA is TGTGCCAGCAGCTCCTCAGACCGCAAGAACACTGAAGCTTTCTTT.

This sequence joins TRBV6-4 and TRBJ2-7; TRBD1 is a possible D gene (6 bases). This CDR3 spans 15 amino acids. CDR1 is MRHNA, CDR2 SNTAGT, per germline. V dropped 6 bases and J dropped 0 bases, with 15 bases sitting between them. The CDR3 loop reads CASSVTGTSSYEQYF. In DNA, the CDR3 is TGTGCCAGCAGCGTGACCGGGACAAGCTCCTACGAGCAGTACTTC.

This clonotype has a single count. The rearrangement uses TRBV20-1 and TRBJ2-5; the match to TRBD1 covers 9 bases. With V trimmed by 7 bases and J by 1 base, 13 bases remained unmatched. Germline loops: CDR1 DFQATT, CDR2 SNEGSKA (reference sequence). The CDR3 is made up of 16 amino acids. The CDR3 DNA reads as TGCAGTGTTTCGGACAGGGGAGGGGGGAGCCAAGAGACCCAGTACTTC. Its translation: CSVSDRGGGSQETQYF.

The V call is TRBV24-1, the J call TRBJ2-1; 7 positions match TRBD1. V was clipped by 4 bases and J by 0 bases; unmatched bases: 5. This CDR3 spans 16 amino acids. From germline, CDR1 is KGHDR and CDR2 SFDVKD. The CDR3 reads CATSDSRTGSYNEQFF. The CDR3 nucleotides read TGTGCCACCAGTGACTCACGGACAGGCTCCTACAATGAGCAGTTCTTC.

This rearrangement joins TRBV5-1 to TRBJ2-1, with D unclear. The V end was cut by 1 base, the J end by 6 bases, with 11 bases between. The CDR3 has 14 amino acids. From germline, CDR1 is SGHRS and CDR2 YFSETQ. CDR3 bases: TGCGCCAGCAGCTTGTGGTCATCTAGCAATGAGCAGTTCTTC. Translating it yields CASSLWSSSNEQFF.